Below are 5 T cell receptor beta chains sequenced from a single sample in a study of cytomegalovirus exposure and HLA in healthy donors. The PCR employed 60 Vbeta primers together with 13 Jbeta primers. TCRdb's table, derived via immunoSEQ multiplex PCR, lists solely in-frame clones and lacks some. The data contain under 200,000 clones, approximately 70% of them singletons. Sequenced material: PBMCs. All receptors come from a woman aged 30 to 39 in good health and CMV-seronegative.

The chain links TRBV27 to TRBJ2-1; D perhaps matches TRBD2 (6 bases). The CDR3 totals 16 residues. Germline values: CDR1 MNHEY, CDR2 SMNVEV (reference sequence). The ends were cut back, 2 bases at V and 7 bases at J, with 18 bases in the middle. CDR3 region: CASSLGWEASRNEQFF. The DNA for the CDR3 is TGTGCCAGCAGTTTAGGGTGGGAGGCCTCTCGGAATGAGCAGTTCTTC.

This clone showed up just a few times. The gene calls are TRBV6-5 and TRBJ2-3; the D gene is possibly TRBD2 (5 bases). V lost 6 bases to trimming and J lost 0 bases, with 10 bases between them. The CDR3 contains 14 residues. CDR1 MNHEY and CDR2 SVGAGI come from the germline V gene. Written as DNA, the CDR3 is TGTGCCAGCAGCCCTGGACTGAGCACAGATACGCAGTATTTT. Translation: CASSPGLSTDTQYF.

This chain uses TRBV6-1 with TRBJ2-7, with D possibly matching TRBD1 (6 bases). Germline CDR1 and CDR2: MNHNS and SASEGT. V was trimmed by 5 bases and J by 2 bases, leaving 13 bases between them. The CDR3 runs 14 residues. The CDR3 here is CASSLRTEAYEQYF. DNA of the CDR3: TGTGCCAGCAGTTTGAGGACAGAGGCCTACGAGCAGTACTTC.

V is TRBV28 and J is TRBJ1-2, with a tentative D call TRBD1 (5 bases). The CDR3 sequence is 13 residues long. The ends were cut back, 4 bases at V and 1 base at J, with 7 bases in the middle. Germline V gene data show CDR1 as MDHEN and CDR2 as SYDVKM. The CDR3 nucleotides read TGTGCCAGCAGTTCACAGGTTAACTATGGCTACACCTTC. Translated, it gives CASSSQVNYGYTF.

V gene TRBV4-1 combines with J gene TRBJ1-4; D not resolved. The V gene lost 3 bases and the J gene lost 6 bases, with 8 bases spanning the gap. Germline CDR1 MGHRA, CDR2 YSYEKL. The length of the CDR3 is 13 residues. The chain's CDR3 is CASSQRADEKLFF. CDR3 DNA: TGCGCCAGCAGCCAGCGGGCGGATGAAAAACTGTTTTTT.